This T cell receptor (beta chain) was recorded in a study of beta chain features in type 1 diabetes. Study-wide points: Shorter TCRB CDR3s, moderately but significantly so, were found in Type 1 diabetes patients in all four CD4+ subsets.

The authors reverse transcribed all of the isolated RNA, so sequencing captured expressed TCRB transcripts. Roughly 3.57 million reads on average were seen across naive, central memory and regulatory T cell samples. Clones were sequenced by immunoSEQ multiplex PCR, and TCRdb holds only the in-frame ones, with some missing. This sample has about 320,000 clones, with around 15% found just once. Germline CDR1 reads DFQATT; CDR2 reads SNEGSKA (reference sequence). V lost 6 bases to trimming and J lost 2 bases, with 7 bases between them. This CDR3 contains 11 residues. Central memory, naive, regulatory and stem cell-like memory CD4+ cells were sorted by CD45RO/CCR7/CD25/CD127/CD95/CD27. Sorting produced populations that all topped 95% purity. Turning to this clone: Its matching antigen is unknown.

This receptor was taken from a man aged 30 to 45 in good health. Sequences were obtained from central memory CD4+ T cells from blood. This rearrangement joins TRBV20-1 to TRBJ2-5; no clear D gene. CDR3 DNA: TGCAGTGCCGAACGTCAAGAGACCCAGTACTTC. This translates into CSAERQETQYF.